This TCR beta chain was observed in a study of CD8 T cells in Susac syndrome. The sample holds one count of this clonotype. CD8+ and CD4+ T cells from blood underwent TCR beta sequencing, which was carried out in a high-throughput format. The study used healthy donors as controls matched for age and sex. V lost 2 bases, J lost 5 bases, and 15 bases lay in between. CDR1 is MNHEY, CDR2 SVGAGI, per germline. CDR3 length: 15 residues. After extraction with the RNeasy kit, roughly 0.45 to 1 ug of the RNA was reverse transcribed using random hexamers. MiXCR was run by TCRdb on the immunoSEQ multiplex PCR reads, yielding one entry per CDR3 protein. The sample has fewer than 150,000 distinct CDR3 sequences; around 94% are singletons.

This sequence joins TRBV6-5 and TRBJ2-5, with a weak D call TRBD1 (5 bases). The source material was CD8+ T cells from PBMCs. The TCR originated in a human donor in good health. The CDR3 sequence is CASSYGAAGGETQYF. In DNA form, the CDR3 reads TGTGCCAGCAGTTACGGGGCGGCAGGTGGGGAGACCCAGTACTTC.